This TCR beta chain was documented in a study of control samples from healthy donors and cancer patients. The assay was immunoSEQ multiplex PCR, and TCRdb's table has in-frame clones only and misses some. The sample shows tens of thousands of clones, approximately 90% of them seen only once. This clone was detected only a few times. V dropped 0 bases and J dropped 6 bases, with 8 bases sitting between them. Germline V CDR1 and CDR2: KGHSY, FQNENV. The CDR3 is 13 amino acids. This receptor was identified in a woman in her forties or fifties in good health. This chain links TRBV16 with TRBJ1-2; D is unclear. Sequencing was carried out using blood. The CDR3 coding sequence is TGTGCCAGCAGCCAATCAAGTTGGGATGGCTACACCTTC. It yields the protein CASSQSSWDGYTF.